This TCR beta chain was sequenced for a study of T cells after yellow fever vaccination (dated by TCRdb to the late 2010s). Context from the whole study: Libraries from fractions with low cell numbers were prepared with the SMART-Seq v4 Ultra Low Input RNA kit. Blood samples were taken at several timepoints before and after primary and secondary immunization, and bulk PBMC replicates and cell subsets were isolated. To follow T-cell clones before and after primary and booster YFV17D yellow fever vaccination, bulk TCR alpha and beta repertoires were sequenced over time. Two healthy male donors, one aged 18 to 30 and one aged 30 to 40 years, were included in the cohort. What the research found in general, with its limitations: The study included only two donors, which limits how far the findings can be generalized. Most clones expanded after primary vaccination were re-detected after the booster (almost 98% of CD4 and 88% of CD8), suggesting broad memory maintenance. The secondary T-cell response was weaker than the primary response but faster, peaking on day 5 instead of day 15. FACS-sorted repertoires could contain abundant contaminating clonotypes from the bulk population, so computational filtering was required. A small fraction of clonotypes appeared in both the CD4 and CD8 compartments, likely as a result of convergent recombination.

Taken with the paper, the label for treatment or condition translates to: live attenuated yellow fever vaccine strain. A standard Ficoll-Paque protocol was used to isolate PBMCs from peripheral blood. Dynabeads CD4 and CD8 positive selection kits were used to isolate CD4 and CD8 T-cell fractions. RNA was extracted with TriZol from bulk PBMCs, CD4 and CD8 fractions, and dextramer-positive and dextramer-negative fractions. This clonotype was seen repeatedly, ten times or more. It has no known antigen specificity. No much larger clone exists at a distance of one base, and base qualities are not known. From its cysteine to its phenylalanine, the CDR3 spans 14 amino acids. This entry keeps only the CDR3 DNA: 42 bases, framed from base 1. V is cut by 1 base and J by 8 bases, and the space between the germline ends is 9 bases. TCR cDNA was synthesized by 5'RACE template switching, through which a universal primer site and unique molecular identifiers were introduced. Priming for cDNA synthesis came from both the TCR alpha and TCR beta constant segments. Two PCR steps were used to amplify libraries, with sample barcodes and sequencing adapters being added in the second step. Libraries were sequenced on Illumina HiSeq 2500 (2x100 bp) or NovaSeq (2x150 bp). The original methods were these. Demultiplexing of reads and collapsing into UMI consensus sequences were performed with MIGEC, and V(D)J alignment was carried out with MiXCR. Vaccine-responding clonotypes were identified with edgeR using replicate PBMC samples, with FDR below 0.01 and a log2 fold change above 5 up to day 15 being required. CD4 or CD8 identity was assigned to each bulk clonotype according to whether the clonotype was present at higher abundance in the sequenced CD4 repertoire or the sequenced CD8 repertoire. Using fastp at Q25 and MiXCR, TCRdb reprocessed the public reads and kept productive beta chains. Rows with a matching CDR3 protein are joined into one entry that keeps the most common DNA and genes. These V and J calls derive from TCRdb rather than the authors' analysis. The table for this sample lists 28,000 or so distinct CDR3 sequences; about 4.6% of them were counted only once. Together, the top ten hold less than 55% of the sample.

The input for sequencing was CD8+ T cells sorted from PBMCs, taken 5 days after the yellow fever booster vaccination. This clonotype originated in a young man who received the YFV17D yellow fever vaccine. The rearranged segments are TRBV12-3 or TRBV12-4 and TRBJ1-6; possibly the D gene is TRBD1, per 5 matching bases. The CDR3 region reads CASSLETAHSPLHF. The nucleotide sequence reads as follows: TGTGCCAGCAGTTTAGAGACAGCCCATTCACCCCTCCACTTT.